Described below is a single T cell receptor (beta chain) sequence and its context. Its antigen is not identified. This specimen comes from a study of T cell repertoires in cytomegalovirus infection. The study, taken as a whole, reports: The cumulative frequency of public TCR beta families distinguished individuals who carried CMV together with the relevant HLA.

This CDR3 has 15 amino acids. The ends were cut back, 5 bases at V and 4 bases at J, with 15 bases in the middle. One entry per CDR3 protein, called by TCRdb with MiXCR from the reads. The sample shows roughly 100,000 distinct CDR3 sequences, 16% of them seen only once. Material for sequencing was PBMCs. The clonotype was recovered from a human donor in good health (CMV status not recorded). Some clones in this sample may be carry-over from other donors' samples. V usage is TRBV12-3 or TRBV12-4 and J usage is TRBJ1-3; D is possibly TRBD1 (6 bases). The CDR3 spells CASSTGGGLGNTIYF. The CDR3 DNA follows: TGTGCCAGCAGTACCGGGGGGGGGCTCGGAAACACCATATATTTT.